A selection of T cell receptor beta chains follows, all from one sample in a study of blood T cell repertoires in COVID-19. The method was immunoSEQ multiplex PCR; TCRdb's version includes in-frame clones alone and lacks a portion of them. The sample holds about 330,000 clones, approximately 84% seen once. The sequencing input was PBMCs or T cells enriched from blood (not recorded which). The receptors derive from a woman aged 25 to 39 who had recovered from COVID-19. Each CDR3 is given with its conserved first and last residue. The D gene is left open where the match is weak. Clone size is not always given. Where it is, it says once, few, many or a class for expanded clones.

TRBD1 TRBJ1-2 TRBV20-1 . TGCAGTGTAGGACAGGGGGGAGGCTACACCTTC CSVGQGGGYTF
TRBD1 TRBJ2-3 TRBV2 . TGTGCCAGCAGGCAAAGGGACAGTATGAGCACAGATACGCAGTATTTT CASRQRDSMSTDTQYF
. TRBJ1-2 TRBV23-1 . TGCGCCAGCAGTCAACTTCTAGGGACTTTCACGCACGAAAGGGGCTACACCTTC CASSQLLGTFTHERGYTF
TRBD1 TRBJ2-4 TRBV5-1 . TGCGCCAGCAGCCCTCACCAGGGGGCAAACATTCAGTACTTC CASSPHQGANIQYF
TRBD2 TRBJ2-7 TRBV7-8 . TGTGCCAGCAGCTTAAGCGTGTCCGGGACTAATACCCCCTACGAGCAGTACTTC CASSLSVSGTNTPYEQYF
TRBD1 TRBJ1-5 TRBV9 . TGTGCCAGCAGCCCACAGGGGGCGTGGCAGCCCCAGCATTTT CASSPQGAWQPQHF
TRBD1 TRBJ2-3 TRBV28 . TGTGCCAGCTCACGGACAGGGGTCACAGATACGCAGTATTTT CASSRTGVTDTQYF
TRBD2 TRBJ2-5 TRBV28 . TGTGCCAGTACGAGCTCCGGGTGGGGAGGGGAGACCCAGTACTTC CASTSSGWGGETQYF
. TRBJ2-3 TRBV6-5 . TGTGCCAGCAGTTCCATGTCTATCACAGATACGCAGTATTTT CASSSMSITDTQYF
TRBD1 TRBJ2-5 TRBV28 . TGTGCCAGCAGTTTACCTGGGTGGGACAGGGTCCCAGGGAGCGAGGAGACCCAGTACTTC CASSLPGWDRVPGSEETQYF
TRBD2 TRBJ2-1 TRBV28 . TGTGCCAGCAGTTGGACTAGCGCTTACAATGAGCAGTTCTTC CASSWTSAYNEQFF
. TRBJ1-2 TRBV30 . TGTGCCTGGTACAGGGCGACGGCTGGCTACACCTTC CAWYRATAGYTF
TRBD2 TRBJ2-1 TRBV5-8 . TGTGCCAGCAGCTTGGGAACGGTGCGGGGGACTACCTACAATGAGCAGTTCTTC CASSLGTVRGTTYNEQFF
. TRBJ2-7 TRBV21-1 . TGTGCCAGCAACAGGACAGCGACGCCCTCCTACGAGCAGTACTTC CASNRTATPSYEQYF
TRBD1 TRBJ1-6 TRBV15 . TGTGCCACCAGCAGAGATGCCGGGGGGACAGGGCTTAATTCACCCCTCCACTTT CATSRDAGGTGLNSPLHF
. TRBJ2-5 TRBV28 once TGTGCCAGCTGGAGCAGGGGACAGACCCAGTACTTC CASWSRGQTQYF
TRBD1 TRBJ1-1 TRBV5-1 . TGCGCCAGCAGCCGAGGGACAGGGGGCACTGAAGCTTTCTTT CASSRGTGGTEAFF
. TRBJ1-2 TRBV14 . TGTGCCAGCAGCCAAGATCGGGGGGCCTACACCTTC CASSQDRGAYTF
. TRBJ2-5 TRBV24-1 . TGTGCCACCAGTGATCCCGGGACGGCGGGGGAGACCCAGTACTTC CATSDPGTAGETQYF
TRBD2 TRBJ2-4 TRBV30 . TGTGCCTGGACCCCCGGGGGGAACATTCAGTACTTC CAWTPGGNIQYF
. TRBJ1-5 TRBV2 . TGTGCCAGCAGTGCAATACAGGCCACCGGTCGCCTAAGCAATCAGCCCCAGCATTTT CASSAIQATGRLSNQPQHF
. TRBJ2-2 TRBV4-3 . TGCGCCAGCAGCCAAGGGCTAGGATGGACCGGGGAGCTGTTTTTT CASSQGLGWTGELFF
. TRBJ2-3 TRBV7-2 few TGTGCCAGCAGCTTACGGTGGGGACAAGGGGGAGATACGCAGTATTTT CASSLRWGQGGDTQYF
. TRBJ1-3 TRBV4-2 many TGTGCCAGCAGCCAAGAGGCAGGGAGAAACACCATATATTTT CASSQEAGRNTIYF
TRBD1 TRBJ1-2 TRBV6-1 . TGTGCCAGCAGTGAAAGTTTTGGGACAGGGACGGATGGCTACACCTTC CASSESFGTGTDGYTF
TRBD1 TRBJ1-2 TRBV19 . TGTGCCAGTAGTACTGGACAGGGGGGCTATGGCTACACCTTC CASSTGQGGYGYTF
. TRBJ2-5 TRBV28 . TGTGCCAGCAGTTCCCCATGGGCGGGTAGAGAGACCCAGTACTTC CASSSPWAGRETQYF
TRBD1 TRBJ2-3 TRBV28 . TGTGCCAGCAGTTTTCCGGGACAGGGGTCCACAGATACGCAGTATTTT CASSFPGQGSTDTQYF
. TRBJ1-2 TRBV7-9 . TGTGCCAGCAGCTTAGTAGGGGAAGGGGTAAATGGCTACACCTTC CASSLVGEGVNGYTF
TRBD1 TRBJ1-2 TRBV28 . TGTGCCAGCAGTTTTGGGACAGGGGGCCTCTATGGCTACACCTTC CASSFGTGGLYGYTF
. TRBJ1-1 TRBV5-1 . TGCGCCAGCAGCTGGCAGGGTGGGAACACTGAAGCTTTCTTT CASSWQGGNTEAFF
. TRBJ2-1 TRBV5-8 once TGTGCCAGCAGCTTGGGGATTCTACAGGGTGAGCAGTTCTTC CASSLGILQGEQFF
. TRBJ2-2 TRBV18 few TGTGCCAGCTCACCAGGACAGCCGGGCACCGGGGAGCTGTTTTTT CASSPGQPGTGELFF
. TRBJ1-5 TRBV29-1 . TGCAGGGCCGGGGAGGCGCGCAATCAGCCCCAGCATTTT CRAGEARNQPQHF
TRBD1 TRBJ2-5 TRBV18 . TGTGCCAGCTCATTTCTCGGGGACAGGGGCATGGAGACCCAGTACTTC CASSFLGDRGMETQYF
TRBD1 TRBJ1-4 TRBV7-8 . TGTGCCAGCAGCTCTCATCCTCAGGGGGCGGGAACTAATGAAAAACTGTTTTTT CASSSHPQGAGTNEKLFF
TRBD2 TRBJ2-3 TRBV5-1 . TGCGCCAGCAGCTTATATACGCGGGAGGATACGCAGTATTTT CASSLYTREDTQYF
TRBD1 TRBJ2-1 TRBV29-1 . TGCAGCGTTGAAAAGGCAGGGGGAAATGAGCAGTTCTTC CSVEKAGGNEQFF
. TRBJ1-3 TRBV10-3 . TGTGCCATCAGCCCTGGGCAAAACTCTGGAAACACCATATATTTT CAISPGQNSGNTIYF
. TRBJ2-4 TRBV2 . TGTGCCAGCAGTGAACAGTTGGAAAACATTCAGTACTTC CASSEQLENIQYF
TRBD2 TRBJ2-1 TRBV5-1 . TGCGCCAGCAGGGGGAGCGGGGGAGCCTACAATGAGCAGTTCTTC CASRGSGGAYNEQFF
TRBD1 TRBJ1-5 TRBV7-8 few TGTGCCAGCAGCACCGGGACAGGGGTCAGCTCGCCCCAGCATTTT CASSTGTGVSSPQHF
. TRBJ2-5 TRBV6-1 . TGTGCCAGCAGTGACCCTCGGGTCGGGACCCAGTACTTC CASSDPRVGTQYF
TRBD1 TRBJ1-5 TRBV27 . TGTGCCAGCGCTAAAGTTAGTAGGACAGGGTTAGGGCAGCCCCAGCATTTT CASAKVSRTGLGQPQHF
. TRBJ1-4 TRBV5-1 . TGCGCCAGCAGCTCGACCCCGGGAAATGAAAAACTGTTTTTT CASSSTPGNEKLFF
. TRBJ1-4 TRBV5-1 . TGCGCCAGCAGCTGGGGTGCGGGGGGCGAAGGTGAAAAACTGTTTTTT CASSWGAGGEGEKLFF
. TRBJ2-5 TRBV11-2 . TGTGCCAGCAGCTTAGGCGGCGGGGCAGCAGAGACCCAGTACTTC CASSLGGGAAETQYF
TRBD2 TRBJ2-3 TRBV4-3 . TGCGCCAGCAGCCGGCGCGCCAGGACTAGCGGGGGGACGTCCGCTCGCACAGATACGCAGTATTTT CASSRRARTSGGTSARTDTQYF
. TRBJ2-1 TRBV6-5 . TGTGCCAGCAGCGAGCTAGCGTATGAGCAGTTCTTC CASSELAYEQFF
. TRBJ1-5 TRBV19 few TGTGCCAGTAGGGACTCCGGTAGGTATAGCAATCAGCCCCAGCATTTT CASRDSGRYSNQPQHF
. TRBJ1-1 TRBV6-4 few TGTGCCAGCAGACAGGAGAACACTGAAGCTTTCTTT CASRQENTEAFF
TRBD1 TRBJ2-2 TRBV24-1 . TGTGCCACCAGTGACCGGGGACAGGGAGTCGCCGGGGAGCTGTTTTTT CATSDRGQGVAGELFF
. TRBJ1-6 TRBV14 . TGTGCCAGCAGCCAAGAGATAGGGGCCTATAATTCACCCCTCCACTTT CASSQEIGAYNSPLHF
TRBD1 TRBJ2-7 TRBV20-1 . TGCAGTGCTAGTAGGACAGGTGAACCCTACGAGCAGTACTTC CSASRTGEPYEQYF
. TRBJ1-4 TRBV27 . TGTGCCAGCAGTTTCCTCGGGGCTAATGAAAAACTGTTTTTT CASSFLGANEKLFF